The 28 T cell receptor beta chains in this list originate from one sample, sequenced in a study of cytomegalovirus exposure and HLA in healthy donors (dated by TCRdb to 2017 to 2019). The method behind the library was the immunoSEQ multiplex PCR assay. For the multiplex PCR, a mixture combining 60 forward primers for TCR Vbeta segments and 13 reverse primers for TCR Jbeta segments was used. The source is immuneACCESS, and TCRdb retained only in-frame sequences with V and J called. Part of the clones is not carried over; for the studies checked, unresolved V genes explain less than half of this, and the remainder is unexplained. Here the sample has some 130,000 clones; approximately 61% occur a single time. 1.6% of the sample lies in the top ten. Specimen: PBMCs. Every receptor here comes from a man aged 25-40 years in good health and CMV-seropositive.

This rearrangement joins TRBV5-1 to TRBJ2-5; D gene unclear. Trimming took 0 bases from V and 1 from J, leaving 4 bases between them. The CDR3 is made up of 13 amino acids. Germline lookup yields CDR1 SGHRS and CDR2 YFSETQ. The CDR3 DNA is TGCGCCAGCAGCTTGGGGGCCCAAGAGACCCAGTACTTC. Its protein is CASSLGAQETQYF.

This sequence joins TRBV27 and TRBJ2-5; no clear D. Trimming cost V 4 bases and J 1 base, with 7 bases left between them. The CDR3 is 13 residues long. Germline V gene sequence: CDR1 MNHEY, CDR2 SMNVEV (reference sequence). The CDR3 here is CASSSHVQETQYF. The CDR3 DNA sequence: TGTGCCAGCAGTTCACATGTCCAAGAGACCCAGTACTTC.

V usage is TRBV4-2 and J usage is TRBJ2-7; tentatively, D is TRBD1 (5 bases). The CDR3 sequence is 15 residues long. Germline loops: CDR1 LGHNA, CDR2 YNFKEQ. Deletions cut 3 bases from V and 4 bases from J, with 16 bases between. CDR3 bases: TGTGCCAGCAGCCAGACAGCAATTCCATCATACGAGCAGTACTTC. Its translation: CASSQTAIPSYEQYF.

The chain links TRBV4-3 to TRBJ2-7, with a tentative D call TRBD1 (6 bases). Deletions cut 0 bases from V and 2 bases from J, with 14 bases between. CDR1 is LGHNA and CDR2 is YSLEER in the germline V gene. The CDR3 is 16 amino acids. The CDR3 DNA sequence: TGCGCCAGCAGCCAAGATTGGGGGCAGGACCCCTACGAGCAGTACTTC. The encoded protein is CASSQDWGQDPYEQYF.

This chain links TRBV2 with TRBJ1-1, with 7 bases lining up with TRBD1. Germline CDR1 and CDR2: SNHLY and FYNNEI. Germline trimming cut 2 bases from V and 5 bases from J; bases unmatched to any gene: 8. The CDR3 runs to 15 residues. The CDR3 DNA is TGTGCCAGCAGTGAACAGGGGGTAGGGAAAACTGAAGCTTTCTTT. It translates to CASSEQGVGKTEAFF.

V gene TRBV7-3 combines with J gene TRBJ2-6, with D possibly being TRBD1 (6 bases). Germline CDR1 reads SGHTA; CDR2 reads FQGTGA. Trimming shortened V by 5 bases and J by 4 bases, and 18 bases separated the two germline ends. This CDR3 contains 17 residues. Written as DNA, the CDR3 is TGTGCCAGCAGCACCCAACACAGGGCCTCAGGGGCCAACGTCCTGACTTTC. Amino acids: CASSTQHRASGANVLTF. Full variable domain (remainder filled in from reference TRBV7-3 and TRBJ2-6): GAGVSQTPSNKVTEKGKYVELRCDPISGHTALYWYRQSLGQGPEFLIYFQGTGAADDSGLPNDRFFAVRPEGSVSTLKIQRTERGDSAVYLCASSTQHRASGANVLTFGAGSRLTVL.

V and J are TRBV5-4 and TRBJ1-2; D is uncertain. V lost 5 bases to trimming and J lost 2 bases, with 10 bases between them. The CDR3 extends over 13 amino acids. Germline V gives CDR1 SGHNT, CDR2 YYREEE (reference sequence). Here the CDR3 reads CASSFEKNYGYTF. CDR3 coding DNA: TGTGCCAGCAGTTTCGAGAAGAACTATGGCTACACCTTC.

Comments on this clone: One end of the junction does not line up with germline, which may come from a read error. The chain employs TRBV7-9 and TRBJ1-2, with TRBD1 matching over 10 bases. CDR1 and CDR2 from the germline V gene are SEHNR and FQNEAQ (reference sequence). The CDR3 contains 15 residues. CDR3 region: CSSSYETGQGRGYTF. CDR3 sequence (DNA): TGTTCCAGCAGCTACGAAACGGGACAGGGGCGAGGCTACACCTTC.

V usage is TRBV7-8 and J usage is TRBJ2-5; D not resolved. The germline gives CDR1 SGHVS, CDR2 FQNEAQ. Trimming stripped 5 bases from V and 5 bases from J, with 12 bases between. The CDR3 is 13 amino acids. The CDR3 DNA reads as TGTGCCAGCAGCCCCCGAGATCTGGAGACCCAGTACTTC. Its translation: CASSPRDLETQYF.

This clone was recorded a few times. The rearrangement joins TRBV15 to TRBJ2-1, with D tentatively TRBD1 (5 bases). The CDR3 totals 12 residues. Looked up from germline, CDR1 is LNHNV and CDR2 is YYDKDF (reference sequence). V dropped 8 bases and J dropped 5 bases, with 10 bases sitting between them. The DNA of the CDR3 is TGTGCCACCGGCACAGGAAACAATGAGCAGTTCTTC. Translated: CATGTGNNEQFF.

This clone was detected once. CDR3 nucleotides: TGCGCCAGCAGCTTGATAGCCGGCTCCTACAATGAGCAGTTCTTC. Translated, it gives CASSLIAGSYNEQFF. V gene TRBV5-1 combines with J gene TRBJ2-1; no clear D. V was trimmed by 1 base and J by 0 bases, leaving 8 bases between them. Germline CDR1 reads SGHRS; CDR2 reads YFSETQ. This CDR3 spans 15 amino acids.

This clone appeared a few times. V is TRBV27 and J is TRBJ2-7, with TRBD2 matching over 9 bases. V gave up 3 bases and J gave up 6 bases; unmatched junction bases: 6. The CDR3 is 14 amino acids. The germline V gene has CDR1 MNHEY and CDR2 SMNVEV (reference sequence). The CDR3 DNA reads TGTGCCAGCAGTTTCGCGGGAGGGCCAGCCGAGCAGTACTTC. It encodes CASSFAGGPAEQYF.

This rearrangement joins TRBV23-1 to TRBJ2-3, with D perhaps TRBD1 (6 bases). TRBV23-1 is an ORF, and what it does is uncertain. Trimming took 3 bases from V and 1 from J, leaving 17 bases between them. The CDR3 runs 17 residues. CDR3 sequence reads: CASSHFTRGSRTDTQYF. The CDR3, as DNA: TGCGCCAGCAGTCACTTTACCAGGGGTTCCCGCACAGATACGCAGTATTTT.

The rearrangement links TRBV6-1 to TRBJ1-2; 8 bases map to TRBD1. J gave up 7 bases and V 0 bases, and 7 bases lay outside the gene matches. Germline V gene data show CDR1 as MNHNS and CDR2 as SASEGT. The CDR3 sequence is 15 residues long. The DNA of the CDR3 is TGTGCCAGCAGTGAAGCGCCGGGACAGGCTGGTGGCTACACCTTC. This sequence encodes CASSEAPGQAGGYTF.

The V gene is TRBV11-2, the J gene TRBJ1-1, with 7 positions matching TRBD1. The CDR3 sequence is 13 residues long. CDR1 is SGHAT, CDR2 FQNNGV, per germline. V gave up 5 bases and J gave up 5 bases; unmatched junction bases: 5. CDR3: CASSPDRETEAFF. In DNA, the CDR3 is TGTGCCAGCAGCCCAGACAGGGAAACTGAAGCTTTCTTT.

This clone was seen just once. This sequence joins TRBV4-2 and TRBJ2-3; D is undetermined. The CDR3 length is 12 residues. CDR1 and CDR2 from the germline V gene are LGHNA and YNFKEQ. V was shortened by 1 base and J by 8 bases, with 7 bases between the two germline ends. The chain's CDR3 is CASSQATGTQYF. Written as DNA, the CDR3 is TGTGCCAGCAGCCAAGCCACGGGTACGCAGTATTTT.

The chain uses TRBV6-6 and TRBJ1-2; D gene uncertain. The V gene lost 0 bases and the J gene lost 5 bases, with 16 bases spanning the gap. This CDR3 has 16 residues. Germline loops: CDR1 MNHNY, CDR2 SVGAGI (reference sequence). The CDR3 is CASSYSEDGTSYGYTF. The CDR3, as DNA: TGTGCCAGCAGTTACTCGGAGGACGGCACTTCTTATGGCTACACCTTC.

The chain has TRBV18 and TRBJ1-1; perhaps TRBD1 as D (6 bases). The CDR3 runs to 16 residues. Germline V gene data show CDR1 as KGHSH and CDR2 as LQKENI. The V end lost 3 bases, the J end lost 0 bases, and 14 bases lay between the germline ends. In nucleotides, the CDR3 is TGTGCCAGCTCACCTAAACGACAGGCCATGAACACTGAAGCTTTCTTT. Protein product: CASSPKRQAMNTEAFF.

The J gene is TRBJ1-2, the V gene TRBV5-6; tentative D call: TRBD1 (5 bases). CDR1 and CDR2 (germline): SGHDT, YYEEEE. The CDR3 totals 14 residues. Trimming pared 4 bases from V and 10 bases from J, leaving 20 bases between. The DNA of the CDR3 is TGTGCCAGCAGCCCCCGTGCCAGGGTCAGACCCTACACCTTC. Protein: CASSPRARVRPYTF. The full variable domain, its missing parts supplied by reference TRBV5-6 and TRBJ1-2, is DAGVTQSPTHLIKTRGQQVTLRCSPKSGHDTVSWYQQALGQGPQFIFQYYEEEERQRGNFPDRFSGHQFPNYSSELNVNALLLGDSALYLCASSPRARVRPYTFGSGTRLTVV.

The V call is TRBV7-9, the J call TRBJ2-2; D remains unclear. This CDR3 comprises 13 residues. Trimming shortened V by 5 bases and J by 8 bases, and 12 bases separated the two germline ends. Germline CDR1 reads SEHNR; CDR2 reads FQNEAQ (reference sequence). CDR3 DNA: TGTGCCAGCAGCCTCGAGGCCCCTGGGGAGCTGTTTTTT. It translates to CASSLEAPGELFF.

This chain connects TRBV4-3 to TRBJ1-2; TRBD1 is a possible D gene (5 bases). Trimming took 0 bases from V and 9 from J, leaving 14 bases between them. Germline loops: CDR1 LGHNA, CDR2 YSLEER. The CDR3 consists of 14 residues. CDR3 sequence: CASSQDRSGISYTF. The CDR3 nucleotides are TGCGCCAGCAGCCAAGATCGGTCAGGGATCAGCTACACCTTC.

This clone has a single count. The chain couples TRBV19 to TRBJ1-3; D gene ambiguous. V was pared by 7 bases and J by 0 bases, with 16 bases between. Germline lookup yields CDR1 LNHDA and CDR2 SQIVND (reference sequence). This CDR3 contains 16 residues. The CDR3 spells CASMRAAYNSGNTIYF. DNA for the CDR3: TGTGCCAGTATGCGGGCAGCTTATAACTCTGGAAACACCATATATTTT.

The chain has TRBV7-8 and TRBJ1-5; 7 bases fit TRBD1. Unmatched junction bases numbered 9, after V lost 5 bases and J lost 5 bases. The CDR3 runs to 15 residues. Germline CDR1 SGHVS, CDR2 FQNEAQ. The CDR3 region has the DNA TGTGCCAGCAGCACCGACAGGGCCTCGGATCAGCCCCAGCATTTT. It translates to CASSTDRASDQPQHF.

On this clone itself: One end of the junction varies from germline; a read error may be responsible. CDR3 in DNA: TGTGCCAGCTGTGAAGTAACCTGGGCAAGGACCCAGTACTTC. As protein: CASCEVTWARTQYF. This sequence joins TRBV6-1 and TRBJ2-5; D gene ambiguous. This CDR3 contains 14 residues. Germline CDR1 is MNHNS and CDR2 is SASEGT.

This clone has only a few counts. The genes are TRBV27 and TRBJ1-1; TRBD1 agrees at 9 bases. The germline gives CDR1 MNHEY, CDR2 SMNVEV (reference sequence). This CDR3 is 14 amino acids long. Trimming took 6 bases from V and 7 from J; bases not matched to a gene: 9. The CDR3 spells CASRAGQGIGEAFF. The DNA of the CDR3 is TGTGCCAGCAGAGCCGGACAGGGGATAGGTGAAGCTTTCTTT.

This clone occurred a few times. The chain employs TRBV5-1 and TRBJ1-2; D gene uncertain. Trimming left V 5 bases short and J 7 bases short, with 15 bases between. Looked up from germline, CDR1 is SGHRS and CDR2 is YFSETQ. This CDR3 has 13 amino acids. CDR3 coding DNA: TGCGCCAGCAGAAACTCGGAGGGCGGTGGCTACACCTTC. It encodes CASRNSEGGGYTF.

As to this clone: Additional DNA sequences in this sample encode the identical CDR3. CDR3 DNA sequence: TGTGCCTGGAGTGTCCCGGGGGGCAATCAGCCCCAGCATTTT. Its translation: CAWSVPGGNQPQHF. The chain recombines TRBV30 with TRBJ1-5; possibly TRBD1 for D (5 bases). V was shortened by 0 bases and J by 2 bases, with 8 bases between the two germline ends. Germline CDR1 GTSNPN, CDR2 SVGIG (reference sequence). CDR3 length equals 14 residues.

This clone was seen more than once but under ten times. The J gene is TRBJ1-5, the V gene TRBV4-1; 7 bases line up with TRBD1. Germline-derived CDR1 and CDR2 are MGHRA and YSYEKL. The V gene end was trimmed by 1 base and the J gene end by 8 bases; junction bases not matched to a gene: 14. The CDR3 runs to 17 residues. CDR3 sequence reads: CASSQGRQGLAGEPQHF. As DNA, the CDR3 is TGCGCCAGCAGCCAAGGCCGACAGGGCCTTGCCGGGGAGCCCCAGCATTTT.